Listed below are T cell receptor beta chains from one sample, sequenced in a study of Ad26.COV2.S vaccination and SARS-CoV-2 variants. Profiled with immunoSEQ multiplex PCR; TCRdb holds only in-frame clones, not every one. This sample has hundreds of thousands of clones, with roughly 90% found just once. The sequencing used peripheral blood, collected in a trial of Ad26.COV2.S vaccine versus placebo. Every receptor here comes from a person aged 18-60 years who received the Ad26.COV2.S COVID-19 vaccine or a placebo. The CDR3 runs from the conserved cysteine through the conserved F or W. The order of the fields is D gene, V gene, clone size, J gene, CDR3 protein, CDR3 DNA. D genes are given only for firm matches. Clone size is not always given. Where it is, it says once, few, many or a class for expanded clones.

>NA|TRBV24-1|NA|TRBJ2-1
CATSEHGNEQFF
TGTGCCACCAGTGAGCATGGCAATGAGCAGTTCTTC
>NA|TRBV6-5|NA|TRBJ2-7
CASSYSPLATPYEQYF
TGTGCCAGCAGTTACTCTCCCCTAGCGACCCCCTACGAGCAGTACTTC
>NA|TRBV7-9|NA|TRBJ1-3
CASSLDLSGNTIYF
TGTGCCAGCAGCTTAGACCTTTCTGGAAACACCATATATTTT
>TRBD1|TRBV30|NA|TRBJ1-3
CAWARDRTNSGNTIYF
TGTGCCTGGGCCCGGGACAGGACTAACTCTGGAAACACCATATATTTT
>NA|TRBV19|NA|TRBJ2-3
CASSIDRDATDTQYF
TGTGCCAGTAGTATCGACCGGGACGCCACAGATACGCAGTATTTT
>NA|TRBV24-1|NA|TRBJ2-5
CATQEGETQYF
TGTGCCACCCAAGAAGGGGAGACCCAGTACTTC
>TRBD1|TRBV19|NA|TRBJ1-5
CASRTQTGGPSQPQHF
TGTGCCAGTAGGACTCAGACAGGGGGTCCGAGCCAGCCCCAGCATTTT
>TRBD1|TRBV19|few|TRBJ1-1
CASSIAGTGGTEAFF
TGTGCCAGTAGTATCGCCGGGACAGGGGGAACTGAAGCTTTCTTT
>NA|TRBV30|NA|TRBJ2-5
CAWTQSGGAQETQYF
TGTGCCTGGACCCAATCGGGCGGGGCGCAAGAGACCCAGTACTTC
>TRBD2|TRBV11-1|NA|TRBJ2-7
CASSRGLAGLSYEQYF
TGTGCCAGCAGCCGGGGACTAGCGGGACTATCCTACGAGCAGTACTTC
>NA|TRBV6-5|NA|TRBJ2-5
CATIIREKETQYF
TGTGCCACCATAATCAGGGAGAAAGAGACCCAGTACTTC
>NA|TRBV27|NA|TRBJ2-1
CASSPRGSSYNEQFF
TGTGCCAGCAGTCCGAGGGGGTCCTCCTACAATGAGCAGTTCTTC
>NA|TRBV30|once|TRBJ2-5
CAWSVRGGKETQYF
TGTGCCTGGAGTGTAAGGGGGGGCAAAGAGACCCAGTACTTC
>NA|TRBV6-5|NA|TRBJ1-2
CASRDSGTYGYTF
TGTGCCAGCAGGGATTCCGGGACCTATGGCTACACCTTC
>TRBD2|TRBV7-8|NA|TRBJ2-1
CASLAGGGSYNEQFF
TGTGCCAGCCTGGCGGGGGGGGGATCCTACAATGAGCAGTTCTTC
>TRBD2|TRBV6-4|NA|TRBJ2-2
CASSDSSSGHTGELFF
TGTGCCAGCAGTGACTCCTCTAGCGGCCACACCGGGGAGCTGTTTTTT
>NA|TRBV6-5|NA|TRBJ1-3
CASSQPGNTIYF
TGTGCCAGCAGTCAACCCGGAAACACCATATATTTT
>NA|TRBV6-2/TRBV6-3|once|TRBJ1-2
CASSDDRSSYGYTF
TGTGCCAGCAGTGATGACAGGTCCAGCTATGGCTACACCTTC
>NA|TRBV6-5|few|TRBJ1-1
CASSYRARRNTEAFF
TGTGCCAGCAGTTACCGAGCTAGGCGGAACACTGAAGCTTTCTTT
>NA|TRBV5-4|NA|TRBJ2-1
CASSPQSRDPLNEQFF
TGTGCCAGCAGCCCCCAGTCCCGGGACCCCCTCAATGAGCAGTTCTTC
>NA|TRBV11-2|NA|TRBJ2-7
CASSLDLPSYEQYF
TGTGCCAGCAGCTTAGACCTACCTTCCTACGAGCAGTACTTC
>TRBD2|TRBV30|NA|TRBJ2-1
CAWKAGSSYNEQFF
TGTGCCTGGAAAGCGGGGAGCTCCTACAATGAGCAGTTCTTC
>NA|TRBV19|NA|TRBJ1-1
CASSIPYGATEAFF
TGTGCCAGTAGTATCCCCTACGGGGCCACTGAAGCTTTCTTT
>NA|TRBV15|few|TRBJ1-6
CATSRGARSHSPLHF
TGTGCCACCAGCAGAGGGGCCAGGTCCCATTCACCCCTCCACTTT
>TRBD1|TRBV5-1|NA|TRBJ1-2
CASSWTGNNYGYTF
TGCGCCAGCAGCTGGACAGGGAATAACTATGGCTACACCTTC
>NA|TRBV7-2|NA|TRBJ2-6
CATLWSSGANVLTF
TGTGCCACCCTATGGAGCTCTGGGGCCAACGTCCTGACTTTC
>TRBD1|TRBV5-3|NA|TRBJ1-3
CARSLFWQGASSGNTIYF
TGTGCCAGAAGCTTGTTCTGGCAGGGGGCATCCTCTGGAAACACCATATATTTT
>NA|TRBV11-2|once|TRBJ2-3
CASSSPPGLFTDTQYF
TGTGCCAGCAGCTCCCCCCCGGGACTCTTCACAGATACGCAGTATTTT
>NA|TRBV7-9|NA|TRBJ2-3
CASSPLYTDTQYF
TGTGCCAGCAGCCCCCTATACACAGATACGCAGTATTTT
>TRBD1|TRBV7-7|NA|TRBJ2-3
CASSLGTGGAFDTQYF
TGTGCCAGCAGCTTGGGGACAGGGGGCGCCTTCGATACGCAGTATTTT
>NA|TRBV11-2|NA|TRBJ2-7
CASSHPGHYEQYF
TGTGCCAGCAGCCATCCCGGGCACTACGAGCAGTACTTC
>TRBD2|TRBV5-1|NA|TRBJ2-1
CASSSGSGGPNEQFF
TGCGCCAGCAGCTCCGGGAGCGGGGGACCCAATGAGCAGTTCTTC
>TRBD2|TRBV30|NA|TRBJ2-5
CAWKPGTTLQETQYF
TGTGCCTGGAAACCCGGGACTACCCTCCAAGAGACCCAGTACTTC
>NA|TRBV29-1|NA|TRBJ2-1
CSVEDRGSGVYNEQFF
TGCAGCGTTGAAGACAGGGGGAGCGGGGTTTACAATGAGCAGTTCTTC
>TRBD1|TRBV19|NA|TRBJ1-6
CATQGGDSRGLSYNSPLHF
TGTGCCACCCAAGGCGGGGACAGCCGTGGGTTGTCCTATAATTCACCCCTCCACTTT
>NA|TRBV2|NA|TRBJ2-7
CATHATSYEQYF
TGTGCCACCCACGCCACTTCCTACGAGCAGTACTTC
>NA|TRBV6-5|NA|TRBJ1-5
CASSYLGGTNQPQHF
TGTGCCAGCAGTTACTTGGGGGGTACTAATCAGCCCCAGCATTTT
>TRBD2|TRBV7-6|once|TRBJ2-7
CASSLLSLAGGNEQYF
TGTGCCAGCAGCTTATTATCACTAGCGGGAGGTAACGAGCAGTACTTC
>TRBD1|TRBV6-5|NA|TRBJ1-2
CAIRQGALVRYTF
TGTGCCATCCGACAGGGGGCGTTGGTCCGCTACACCTTC
>NA|TRBV7-2|once|TRBJ1-2
CASSPSGRAGYTF
TGTGCCAGCAGCCCTAGCGGCCGAGCAGGCTACACCTTC